Listed below are T cell receptor beta chains from one sample, sequenced in a study of cytomegalovirus exposure and HLA in healthy donors. Measured with immunoSEQ multiplex PCR; TCRdb has only the in-frame clones, and not every one. The sample records about 110,000 clones, 55% to 75% being singletons. Source material: PBMCs. These receptors were taken from a woman aged 40 to 55 in good health and CMV-seropositive. Each CDR3 is given with its conserved first and last residue. Each record gives: CDR3 DNA, CDR3 protein, J gene, V gene, clone size, D gene. The D gene is left open where the match is weak. Some rows have no size entry. The others give once, few or many, or a class for an expanded clone.

CDR3 DNA: TGTGCCAGCAGCTTTTCTCCTAGCGGGGGGCTAGAGACCCAGTACTTC; CDR3 protein: CASSFSPSGGLETQYF; J gene: TRBJ2-5; V gene: TRBV7-2; clone size: NA; D gene: TRBD2
CDR3 DNA: TGTGCCATCGCCACGGCAGGCCCCGGTGAGCAGTTCTTC; CDR3 protein: CAIATAGPGEQFF; J gene: TRBJ2-1; V gene: TRBV10-3; clone size: NA; D gene: NA
CDR3 DNA: TGCGCCAGCAGCCCACCTGCGGCGGGGGCCACAGATACGCAGTATTTT; CDR3 protein: CASSPPAAGATDTQYF; J gene: TRBJ2-3; V gene: TRBV5-1; clone size: NA; D gene: NA
CDR3 DNA: TGTGCCAGCAGCTTGAGCCCCGGACAGACCCTTGGTGGCTACACCTTC; CDR3 protein: CASSLSPGQTLGGYTF; J gene: TRBJ1-2; V gene: TRBV7-9; clone size: once; D gene: NA
CDR3 DNA: TGTGCCAGCAGCCCGGGGGGGGGCTATGGCTACACCTTC; CDR3 protein: CASSPGGGYGYTF; J gene: TRBJ1-2; V gene: TRBV11-2; clone size: few; D gene: NA
CDR3 DNA: TGCGCCAGCAGCGGGGACAGGGCTTTGGGCTACACCTTC; CDR3 protein: CASSGDRALGYTF; J gene: TRBJ1-2; V gene: TRBV5-1; clone size: few; D gene: TRBD1
CDR3 DNA: TGTGCTCACGCAGGAGGGAGGGGTGGGACCGGGGAGCTGTTTTTT; CDR3 protein: CAHAGGRGGTGELFF; J gene: TRBJ2-2; V gene: TRBV6-5; clone size: NA; D gene: TRBD2
CDR3 DNA: TGTGCCAGCAGCTTCGGGGGAGTCTCTGGGGCCAACGTCCTGACTTTC; CDR3 protein: CASSFGGVSGANVLTF; J gene: TRBJ2-6; V gene: TRBV5-4; clone size: NA; D gene: NA
CDR3 DNA: TGCAGCGTTGAAATCCAGGGAGGCTATGGCTACACCTTC; CDR3 protein: CSVEIQGGYGYTF; J gene: TRBJ1-2; V gene: TRBV29-1; clone size: few; D gene: NA
CDR3 DNA: TGCGCCAGCAGCCCCGCCGGGACTCCCGAAGCTTTCTTT; CDR3 protein: CASSPAGTPEAFF; J gene: TRBJ1-1; V gene: TRBV5-1; clone size: NA; D gene: NA
CDR3 DNA: TGCGCCAGCAGCCAAGCGGACAGGGGAAGCAATCAGCCCCAGCATTTT; CDR3 protein: CASSQADRGSNQPQHF; J gene: TRBJ1-5; V gene: TRBV4-1; clone size: NA; D gene: TRBD1
CDR3 DNA: TGTGCCAGCAGCTTAGATGGGGCTAGAGCAGATACGCAGTATTTT; CDR3 protein: CASSLDGARADTQYF; J gene: TRBJ2-3; V gene: TRBV11-3; clone size: NA; D gene: NA
CDR3 DNA: TGCGCCAGCAGCCAATCGGGGGGATACGAGCAGTACTTC; CDR3 protein: CASSQSGGYEQYF; J gene: TRBJ2-7; V gene: TRBV4-1; clone size: few; D gene: TRBD2
CDR3 DNA: TGCAGCGCCCGGACAGGGGGCTATGGCTACACCTTC; CDR3 protein: CSARTGGYGYTF; J gene: TRBJ1-2; V gene: TRBV29-1; clone size: NA; D gene: TRBD1
CDR3 DNA: TGCGCCAGCAGCTTGTCGCGGGCAGGGGGCTTTCCCTCCTACAATGAGCAGTTCTTC; CDR3 protein: CASSLSRAGGFPSYNEQFF; J gene: TRBJ2-1; V gene: TRBV5-1; clone size: NA; D gene: TRBD1
CDR3 DNA: TGTGCCAGCGGCTCCACAGGGGTCGGAGGCTACACCTTC; CDR3 protein: CASGSTGVGGYTF; J gene: TRBJ1-2; V gene: TRBV5-5; clone size: NA; D gene: TRBD1
CDR3 DNA: TGCGCCAGCAGCAAAGCAATTGGGGGGGTAGGGACTGAAGCTTTCTTT; CDR3 protein: CASSKAIGGVGTEAFF; J gene: TRBJ1-1; V gene: TRBV4-3; clone size: NA; D gene: NA
CDR3 DNA: TGTGCCAGCAGTTACTCGGCGGGAAATGACGAGCAGTACTTC; CDR3 protein: CASSYSAGNDEQYF; J gene: TRBJ2-7; V gene: TRBV6-6; clone size: NA; D gene: NA
CDR3 DNA: TGTGCCAGCAGCACCAGACAGGGGGCTAACACTGAAGCTTTCTTT; CDR3 protein: CASSTRQGANTEAFF; J gene: TRBJ1-1; V gene: TRBV7-2; clone size: NA; D gene: TRBD1
CDR3 DNA: TGTGCCAGCAGCCCCAGGAGGGGCAATGAGCAGTTCTTC; CDR3 protein: CASSPRRGNEQFF; J gene: TRBJ2-1; V gene: TRBV11-3; clone size: once; D gene: NA
CDR3 DNA: TGTGCCAGCAGTTACTCGCCCAGGTCCGAGCAGTACTTC; CDR3 protein: CASSYSPRSEQYF; J gene: TRBJ2-7; V gene: TRBV6-5; clone size: few; D gene: NA
CDR3 DNA: TGTGCCAGCAGCCTGCGGACCGGGACAGGGGGTGAGACCCAGTACTTC; CDR3 protein: CASSLRTGTGGETQYF; J gene: TRBJ2-5; V gene: TRBV5-4; clone size: NA; D gene: TRBD1
CDR3 DNA: TGTGCCAGACCGACGGGACAGGCGCCCACAGATACGCAGTATTTT; CDR3 protein: CARPTGQAPTDTQYF; J gene: TRBJ2-3; V gene: TRBV6-4; clone size: NA; D gene: TRBD1
CDR3 DNA: TGTGCCAGCAGGCAAAGCGGGGATGAGCAGTTCTTC; CDR3 protein: CASRQSGDEQFF; J gene: TRBJ2-1; V gene: TRBV14; clone size: NA; D gene: TRBD2
CDR3 DNA: TGTGCCAGCAGTTATGACAGGGGAGTGAGGGCAGATACGCAGTATTTT; CDR3 protein: CASSYDRGVRADTQYF; J gene: TRBJ2-3; V gene: TRBV6-6; clone size: few; D gene: TRBD1
CDR3 DNA: TGTGCCATAGGACAGGGAGTCGGCTACGAGCAGTACTTC; CDR3 protein: CAIGQGVGYEQYF; J gene: TRBJ2-7; V gene: TRBV10-3; clone size: once; D gene: TRBD1
CDR3 DNA: TGTGCCAGCAGTCCGCATCAGGGGATGAACACTGAAGCTTTCTTT; CDR3 protein: CASSPHQGMNTEAFF; J gene: TRBJ1-1; V gene: TRBV7-9; clone size: few; D gene: NA
CDR3 DNA: TGTGCCAGCAGCTTAGAGGACTTGTTTAATGAGCAGTTCTTC; CDR3 protein: CASSLEDLFNEQFF; J gene: TRBJ2-1; V gene: TRBV7-6; clone size: NA; D gene: NA
CDR3 DNA: TGTGCCAGCAGTGACACAGGCCAAGCATATTCATTCAATCAGCCCCAGCATTTT; CDR3 protein: CASSDTGQAYSFNQPQHF; J gene: TRBJ1-5; V gene: TRBV2; clone size: NA; D gene: NA
CDR3 DNA: TGTGCCAGCAGCCCCTGGACTAGCGGGGGCACAGATACGCAGTATTTT; CDR3 protein: CASSPWTSGGTDTQYF; J gene: TRBJ2-3; V gene: TRBV7-8; clone size: NA; D gene: TRBD2
CDR3 DNA: TGTGCCAGCAGCCAAGATCAAGGGACAGGTTCCTACGAGCAGTACTTC; CDR3 protein: CASSQDQGTGSYEQYF; J gene: TRBJ2-7; V gene: TRBV4-2; clone size: NA; D gene: TRBD1
CDR3 DNA: TGCAGCGGAACGGCACCCGGGGGGGGGTACAATGAGCAGTTCTTC; CDR3 protein: CSGTAPGGGYNEQFF; J gene: TRBJ2-1; V gene: TRBV29-1; clone size: once; D gene: TRBD2
CDR3 DNA: TGCAGCGTTGTTACAGGGGAGACTGAAGCTTTCTTT; CDR3 protein: CSVVTGETEAFF; J gene: TRBJ1-1; V gene: TRBV29-1; clone size: NA; D gene: TRBD1
CDR3 DNA: TGTGCCAGCAGCTGGACAGGATTTAACACTGAAGCTTTCTTT; CDR3 protein: CASSWTGFNTEAFF; J gene: TRBJ1-1; V gene: TRBV5-6; clone size: NA; D gene: TRBD1
CDR3 DNA: TGCGCCACCGGGACAGGGAGGGACGATGGCTACACCTTC; CDR3 protein: CATGTGRDDGYTF; J gene: TRBJ1-2; V gene: TRBV5-1; clone size: NA; D gene: TRBD1
CDR3 DNA: TGTGCCAGCTCACCCGGGACAGGGTCCACAGGCAATGAGCAGTTCTTC; CDR3 protein: CASSPGTGSTGNEQFF; J gene: TRBJ2-1; V gene: TRBV18; clone size: NA; D gene: TRBD1
CDR3 DNA: TGTGCCATCAGTAGCGGGGGGGCGATTACAGATACGCAGTATTTT; CDR3 protein: CAISSGGAITDTQYF; J gene: TRBJ2-3; V gene: TRBV10-3; clone size: NA; D gene: TRBD2
CDR3 DNA: TGTGCCAGCTCACCACCGGGCAGTTATGAAGCTTTCTTT; CDR3 protein: CASSPPGSYEAFF; J gene: TRBJ1-1; V gene: TRBV18; clone size: NA; D gene: NA
CDR3 DNA: TGCGCCAGCAGCTTGGACAGATCCTACGAGCAGTACTTC; CDR3 protein: CASSLDRSYEQYF; J gene: TRBJ2-7; V gene: TRBV5-1; clone size: NA; D gene: NA
CDR3 DNA: TGTGCCAGCAGCTTAGACGGGGGGCTGGGCTACACCTTC; CDR3 protein: CASSLDGGLGYTF; J gene: TRBJ1-2; V gene: TRBV7-8; clone size: once; D gene: NA
CDR3 DNA: TGTGCCAGCAGCCTTTCCAGCTCCTACGAGCAGTACTTC; CDR3 protein: CASSLSSSYEQYF; J gene: TRBJ2-7; V gene: TRBV11-1; clone size: NA; D gene: NA
CDR3 DNA: TGTGCCAGCAGCGTAGACCAGATCCGAAAGACCCAGTACTTC; CDR3 protein: CASSVDQIRKTQYF; J gene: TRBJ2-5; V gene: TRBV9; clone size: few; D gene: NA
CDR3 DNA: TGTGCCGCGCCCTGGGTAGGGGATCAGCCCCAGCATTTT; CDR3 protein: CAAPWVGDQPQHF; J gene: TRBJ1-5; V gene: TRBV9; clone size: few; D gene: NA
CDR3 DNA: TGCGCCAGCAGAGACAGTCCCAACACCGGGGAGCTGTTTTTT; CDR3 protein: CASRDSPNTGELFF; J gene: TRBJ2-2; V gene: TRBV5-1; clone size: NA; D gene: NA
CDR3 DNA: TGTGCCAGCAAGCCCGAGGGCATTTCCTACGAGCAGTACTTC; CDR3 protein: CASKPEGISYEQYF; J gene: TRBJ2-7; V gene: TRBV2; clone size: NA; D gene: NA
CDR3 DNA: TGTGCCAGCTCACCACCGGAACTACCCGGCACAGATACGCAGTATTTT; CDR3 protein: CASSPPELPGTDTQYF; J gene: TRBJ2-3; V gene: TRBV18; clone size: NA; D gene: NA
CDR3 DNA: TGTGCCAGCAGCTTGGCGGCGGGCACAGATACGCAGTATTTT; CDR3 protein: CASSLAAGTDTQYF; J gene: TRBJ2-3; V gene: TRBV11-3; clone size: NA; D gene: NA
CDR3 DNA: TGTGCCAGCAGTCCTAGCGGGGGCCAGACCCAGTACTTC; CDR3 protein: CASSPSGGQTQYF; J gene: TRBJ2-5; V gene: TRBV2; clone size: NA; D gene: TRBD2
CDR3 DNA: TGTGCCAGGCTTGGGCAGGGGGCGCGTAATGAGCAGTTCTTC; CDR3 protein: CARLGQGARNEQFF; J gene: TRBJ2-1; V gene: TRBV9; clone size: few; D gene: TRBD1
CDR3 DNA: TGTGCCAGCAGCTTACCTGAGCGCACCGGGGAGCTGTTTTTT; CDR3 protein: CASSLPERTGELFF; J gene: TRBJ2-2; V gene: TRBV13; clone size: NA; D gene: NA
CDR3 DNA: TGTGCCATCAGTGAGCCGGGCAGGGGGCGGATAGAGACCCAGTACTTC; CDR3 protein: CAISEPGRGRIETQYF; J gene: TRBJ2-5; V gene: TRBV10-3; clone size: once; D gene: TRBD1
CDR3 DNA: TGTGCCAGCAGCCAAGATAGGAGGGGTCTGAATGAGCAGTTCTTC; CDR3 protein: CASSQDRRGLNEQFF; J gene: TRBJ2-1; V gene: TRBV4-2; clone size: NA; D gene: NA
CDR3 DNA: TGTGCCAGCAGAGAAACAGGGAACCACTACGAGCAGTACTTC; CDR3 protein: CASRETGNHYEQYF; J gene: TRBJ2-7; V gene: TRBV2; clone size: NA; D gene: NA
CDR3 DNA: TGTGCCAGTAGTATTCCGGGGAATAATTCACCCCTCCACTTT; CDR3 protein: CASSIPGNNSPLHF; J gene: TRBJ1-6; V gene: TRBV19; clone size: few; D gene: NA
CDR3 DNA: TGTGCCAGCAACCTCCTCCCGGGGGGTGAAAAACTGTTTTTT; CDR3 protein: CASNLLPGGEKLFF; J gene: TRBJ1-4; V gene: TRBV6-1; clone size: NA; D gene: NA
CDR3 DNA: TGTGCCAGCAGCCTAGCTACGGGGGGAGGTGGCAATCAGCCCCAGCATTTT; CDR3 protein: CASSLATGGGGNQPQHF; J gene: TRBJ1-5; V gene: TRBV4-2; clone size: NA; D gene: NA
CDR3 DNA: TGTGCCAGCAGCCTCTTTTTTCGGGATGAGCAGTTCTTC; CDR3 protein: CASSLFFRDEQFF; J gene: TRBJ2-1; V gene: TRBV14; clone size: NA; D gene: NA
CDR3 DNA: TGTGCCAGCAGCCAAGATAGGTTCAGCGGGGGGGACGAGCAGTACTTC; CDR3 protein: CASSQDRFSGGDEQYF; J gene: TRBJ2-7; V gene: TRBV14; clone size: NA; D gene: TRBD2
CDR3 DNA: TGCGCCAGCAGCCGACAGGGGGCCGGACTCTACGAGCAGTACTTC; CDR3 protein: CASSRQGAGLYEQYF; J gene: TRBJ2-7; V gene: TRBV4-1; clone size: NA; D gene: TRBD1